The 4 T cell receptor beta chains below were found in one sample sequenced in a study of shared clonotypes between healthy human individuals. Using immunoSEQ multiplex PCR, the repertoire was profiled, and TCRdb retains in-frame clones only, with some absent. In the table there are millions of clones, around 90% of which are singletons. Sequenced material: naive CD4+ T cells sorted from blood. Subset specified: CD45RA+ positively selected. Every receptor here comes from a man aged 18 to 29 in good health.

V usage is TRBV7-8 and J usage is TRBJ2-2; possibly TRBD1 or TRBD2 for D (5 bases each). Germline CDR1 reads SGHVS; CDR2 reads FQNEAQ. V lost 1 base, J lost 4 bases, and 13 bases lay in between. The CDR3 extends over 16 amino acids. CDR3 residues: CASSLGSGLSTGELFF. The CDR3 DNA reads as TGTGCCAGCAGCTTAGGGTCGGGGCTATCCACCGGGGAGCTGTTTTTT.

This sequence joins TRBV19 and TRBJ2-5; the D is unclear. This CDR3 comprises 13 residues. Germline V gives CDR1 LNHDA, CDR2 SQIVND (reference sequence). Trimming removed 6 bases at V and 2 bases at J, with 10 bases between. The CDR3 spells CASRRRRQETQYF. CDR3 nucleotide sequence: TGTGCCAGTAGAAGGCGTAGGCAAGAGACCCAGTACTTC.

To note about this clone: Other DNA sequences of this sample code for an identical CDR3. J is TRBJ1-5 and V is TRBV10-2, with D perhaps TRBD1 (5 bases). The germline V gene encodes CDR1 WSHSY and CDR2 SAAADI. The CDR3 length is 16 residues. The V and J ends lost 0 bases and 1 base respectively, with 10 bases between them. The CDR3 sequence: CASSESTGPSNQPQHF. In DNA form, the CDR3 reads TGCGCCAGCAGTGAGTCGACGGGGCCGAGCAATCAGCCCCAGCATTTT.

The chain is built from TRBV6-5 and TRBJ1-6; 7 nucleotides agree with TRBD1. CDR1 is MNHEY, CDR2 SVGAGI, per germline. The CDR3 totals 15 residues. V shed 5 bases and J 9 bases; nucleotides not matched to a gene: 10. The CDR3 here is CASSLQGLGGSPLHF. In nucleotides, the CDR3 is TGTGCCAGCAGTCTACAGGGGCTAGGCGGTTCACCCCTCCACTTT.